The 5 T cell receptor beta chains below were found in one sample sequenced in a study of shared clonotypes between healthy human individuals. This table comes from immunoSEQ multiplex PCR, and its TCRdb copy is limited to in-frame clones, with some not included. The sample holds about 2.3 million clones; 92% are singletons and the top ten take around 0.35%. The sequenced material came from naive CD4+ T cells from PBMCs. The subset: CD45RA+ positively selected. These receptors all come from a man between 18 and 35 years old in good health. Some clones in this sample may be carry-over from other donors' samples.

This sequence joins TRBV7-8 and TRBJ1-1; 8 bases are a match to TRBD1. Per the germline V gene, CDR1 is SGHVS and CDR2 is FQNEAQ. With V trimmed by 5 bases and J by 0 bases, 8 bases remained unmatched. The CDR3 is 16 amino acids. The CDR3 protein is CASSPGGRGMNTEAFF. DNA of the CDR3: TGTGCCAGCAGCCCAGGGGGCAGGGGAATGAACACTGAAGCTTTCTTT.

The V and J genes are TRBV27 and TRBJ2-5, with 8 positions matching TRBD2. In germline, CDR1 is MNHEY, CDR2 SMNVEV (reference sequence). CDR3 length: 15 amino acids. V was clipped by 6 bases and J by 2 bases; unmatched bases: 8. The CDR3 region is CASSRGGRWQETQYF. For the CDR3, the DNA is TGTGCCAGCAGCCGGGGCGGGAGGTGGCAAGAGACCCAGTACTTC.

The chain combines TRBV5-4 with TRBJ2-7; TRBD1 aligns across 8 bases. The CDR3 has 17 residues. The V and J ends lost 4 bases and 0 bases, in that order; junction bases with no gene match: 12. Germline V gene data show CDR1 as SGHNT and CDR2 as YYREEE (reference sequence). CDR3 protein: CASSPRTGPLGSYEQYF. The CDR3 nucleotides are TGTGCCAGCAGCCCCCGGACAGGGCCCCTGGGCTCCTACGAGCAGTACTTC.

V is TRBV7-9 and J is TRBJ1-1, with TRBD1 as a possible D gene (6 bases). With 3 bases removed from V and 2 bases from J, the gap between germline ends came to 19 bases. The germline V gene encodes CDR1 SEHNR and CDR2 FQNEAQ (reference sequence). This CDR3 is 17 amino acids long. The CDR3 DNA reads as TGTGCCAGCAGCTTTGGCCTACCACCAGGGGAAAACACTGAAGCTTTCTTT. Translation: CASSFGLPPGENTEAFF.

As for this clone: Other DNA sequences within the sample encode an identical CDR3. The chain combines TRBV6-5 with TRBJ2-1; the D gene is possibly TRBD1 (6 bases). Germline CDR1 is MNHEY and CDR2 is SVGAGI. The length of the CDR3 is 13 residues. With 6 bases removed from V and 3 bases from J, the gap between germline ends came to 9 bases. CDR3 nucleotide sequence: TGTGCCAGCAGCCCGGACAGCTACAATGAGCAGTTCTTC. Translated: CASSPDSYNEQFF.